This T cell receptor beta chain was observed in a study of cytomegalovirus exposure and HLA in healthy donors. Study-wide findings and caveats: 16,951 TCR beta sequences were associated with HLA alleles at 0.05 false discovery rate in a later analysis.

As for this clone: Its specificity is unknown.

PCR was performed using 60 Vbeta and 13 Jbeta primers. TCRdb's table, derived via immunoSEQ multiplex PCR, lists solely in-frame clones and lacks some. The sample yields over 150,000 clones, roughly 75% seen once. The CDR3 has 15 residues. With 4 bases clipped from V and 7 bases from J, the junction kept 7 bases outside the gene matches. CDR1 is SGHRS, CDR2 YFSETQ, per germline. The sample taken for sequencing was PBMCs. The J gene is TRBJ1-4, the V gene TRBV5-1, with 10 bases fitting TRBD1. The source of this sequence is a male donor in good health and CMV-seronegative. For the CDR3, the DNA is TGCGCCAGCAGCGGAGAGGGGACAGGGGTTGAAAAACTGTTTTTT. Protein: CASSGEGTGVEKLFF.